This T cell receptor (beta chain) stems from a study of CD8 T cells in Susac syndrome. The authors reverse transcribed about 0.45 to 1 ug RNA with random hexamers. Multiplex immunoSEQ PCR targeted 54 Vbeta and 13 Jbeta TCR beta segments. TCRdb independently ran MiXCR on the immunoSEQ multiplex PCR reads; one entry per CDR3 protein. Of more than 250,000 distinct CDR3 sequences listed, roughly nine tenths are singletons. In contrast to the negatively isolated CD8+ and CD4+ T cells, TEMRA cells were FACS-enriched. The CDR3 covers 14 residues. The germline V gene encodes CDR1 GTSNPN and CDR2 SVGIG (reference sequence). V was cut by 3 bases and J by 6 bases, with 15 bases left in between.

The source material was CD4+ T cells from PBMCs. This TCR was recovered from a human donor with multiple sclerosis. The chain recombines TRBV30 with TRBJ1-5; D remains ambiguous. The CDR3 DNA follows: TGTGCCTGGAGATCCAAACTTGGAGGTCAGCCCCAGCATTTT. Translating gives CAWRSKLGGQPQHF. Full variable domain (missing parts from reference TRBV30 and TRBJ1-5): SQTIHQWPATLVQPVGSPLSLECTVEGTSNPNLYWYRQAAGRGLQLLFYSVGIGQISSEVPQNLSASRPQDRQFILSSKKLLLSDSGFYLCAWRSKLGGQPQHFGDGTRLSIL.